Each of the 2 T cell receptor beta chains below was sequenced from the same sample in a study of T cells expressing NK-cell markers. TCRdb reanalyzed the 5' RACE reads, giving one entry per CDR3 protein sequence and no DNA. This sample contains over 250,000 distinct CDR3 sequences. Sample: blood T cells: a sorted CD56 or NKG2C T cell subset, CD4+ or CD8+ T cells, or bulk PBMC T cells (not recorded which). These receptors all stem from a woman between 18 and 75 years old in good health.

V is TRBV7-8 and J is TRBJ2-5; TCRdb's D call, TRBD1, is unchecked because there is no DNA. The germline CDR1 and CDR2 sequences are SGHVS and FQNEAQ. There are 16 residues in the CDR3. CDR3 residues: CASSAQQGARSETQYF. Full variable domain (outside the CDR3, taken from reference TRBV7-8 and TRBJ2-5): GAGVSQSPRYKVAKRGQDVALRCDPISGHVSLFWYQQALGQGPEFLTYFQNEAQLDKSGLPSDRFFAERPEGSVSTLKIQRTQQEDSAVYLCASSAQQGARSETQYFGPGTRLLVL.

The V gene is TRBV19, the J gene TRBJ1-6. Germline CDR1 LNHDA, CDR2 SQIVND (reference sequence). CDR3 length equals 14 residues. CDR3 sequence: CATRTDKWNSPLHF.